Reported below is one TCR beta chain. Its target is unknown. In nominal health when sampled, donors likely had unrecorded immune exposures nonetheless. The CDR3 loop spans 12 amino acids. V was clipped by 4 bases and J by 3 bases, with 4 bases between them. Looked up from germline, CDR1 is KGHSY and CDR2 is FQNENV. This specimen belongs to a study of cytomegalovirus exposure and HLA in healthy donors. In the study overall: The study's early data release held about 85 million unique TCRs from HLA-typed donors.

Amplification used 60 Vbeta primers and 13 Jbeta primers. The repertoire was sequenced with immunoSEQ multiplex PCR; TCRdb's copy has only in-frame clones and lacks some. In the table there are about 150,000 clones, approximately 70% of which are singletons. Study-wide results and caveats: Another analysis was done later, and it associated roughly 15,000 TCR beta sequences with HLA alleles at 0.05 false discovery rate.

The sequencing input was PBMCs. V and J are TRBV16 and TRBJ1-5, with no clear D. This clonotype originated in a woman between 18 and 30 years old in good health and CMV-seronegative. CDR3 in amino acids: CASSPVNQPQHF. In DNA, the CDR3 is TGTGCCAGCAGCCCCGTCAATCAGCCCCAGCATTTT.